A selection of T cell receptor beta chains follows, all from one sample in a study of shared clonotypes between healthy human individuals. Assay used: immunoSEQ multiplex PCR; TCRdb lists only in-frame clones, some missing. This table has roughly 1,000,000 clones, 70% to 80% appearing once. The source material was memory CD4+ T cells from PBMCs. The receptors were sampled from a man aged 18 to 30 in good health. Some clones in this sample may be carry-over from other donors' samples. The CDR3 runs from the conserved cysteine through the conserved F or W. D genes are given only for firm matches. Not all rows give a size; the values are once, few, many and, for expanded clones, a class.

J gene	V gene	clone size	CDR3 length	D gene	CDR3 protein	CDR3 DNA
TRBJ2-5	TRBV11-2	.	13	.	CASSPQMLWTQYF	TGTGCCAGCAGCCCCCAGATGTTGTGGACCCAGTACTTC
TRBJ2-3	TRBV2	.	15	.	CASSEVGYSTDTQYF	TGTGCCAGCAGTGAGGTGGGCTACAGCACAGATACGCAGTATTTT
TRBJ2-7	TRBV10-3	once	14	.	CAISESSRYYEQYF	TGTGCCATCAGTGAGTCCAGTCGCTACTACGAGCAGTACTTC
TRBJ2-1	TRBV19	.	16	.	CASSILGAGFNNEQFF	TGTGCCAGTAGTATCCTCGGTGCGGGGTTCAACAATGAGCAGTTCTTC
TRBJ2-3	TRBV11-2	.	11	.	CASSHPDTQYF	TGTGCCAGCAGCCATCCAGATACGCAGTATTTT
TRBJ2-7	TRBV28	.	15	.	CASSPGDTLIHEQYF	TGTGCCAGCAGTCCAGGGGACACCCTCATCCACGAGCAGTACTTC
TRBJ2-1	TRBV5-6	.	15	TRBD2	CASSYSGSSYNEQFF	TGTGCCAGCAGCTATAGCGGGAGCTCCTACAATGAGCAGTTCTTC
TRBJ1-2	TRBV7-3	.	13	.	CASSPGTIWGYTF	TGTGCCAGCAGCCCCGGGACAATTTGGGGCTACACCTTC
TRBJ2-3	TRBV12-5	.	15	.	CASGLGMGGTNTQYF	TGTGCTAGTGGTTTGGGCATGGGGGGAACGAATACGCAGTATTTT
TRBJ2-1	TRBV19	few	16	TRBD2	CASSSRASGTYNEQFF	TGTGCCAGTAGTAGCCGGGCTAGCGGGACCTACAATGAGCAGTTCTTC
TRBJ1-3	TRBV18	.	15	.	CASSPRDHSGNTIYF	TGTGCCAGCTCACCAAGGGACCACTCTGGAAACACCATATATTTT
TRBJ2-5	TRBV5-1	.	17	TRBD2	CASRSGGTSRGQETQYF	TGCGCCAGCAGGTCCGGAGGGACTAGCCGGGGGCAAGAGACCCAGTACTTC
TRBJ2-3	TRBV9	.	17	.	CASSVGEATPSTDTQYF	TGTGCCAGCAGCGTAGGTGAGGCAACTCCTAGCACAGATACGCAGTATTTT
TRBJ2-7	TRBV5-1	.	13	.	CASSFQGPYEQYF	TGCGCCAGCAGCTTCCAGGGTCCCTACGAGCAGTACTTC
TRBJ2-1	TRBV11-1	.	15	TRBD2	CASSFSGSMYNEQFF	TGTGCCAGCAGCTTTAGCGGGAGTATGTACAATGAGCAGTTCTTC
TRBJ2-4	TRBV29-1	.	14	.	CSVEDQGSKNIQYF	TGCAGCGTTGAAGATCAGGGCAGCAAAAACATTCAGTACTTC
TRBJ2-7	TRBV29-1	.	16	TRBD1	CSVESWDRAGSYEQYF	TGCAGCGTTGAGTCCTGGGACAGGGCGGGCTCCTACGAGCAGTACTTC
TRBJ2-7	TRBV18	.	12	.	CASSQGVHEQYF	TGTGCCAGCTCACAGGGGGTCCACGAGCAGTACTTC
TRBJ1-1	TRBV30	.	11	.	CAWIGGREAFF	TGTGCCTGGATAGGGGGGCGAGAGGCTTTCTTT
TRBJ2-7	TRBV7-9	.	14	.	CASSFSQGNHEQYF	TGTGCCAGCAGCTTCTCGCAGGGGAACCACGAGCAGTACTTC
TRBJ1-1	TRBV5-1	.	12	.	CASSLAGNEAFF	TGCGCCAGCAGCTTAGCGGGAAATGAAGCTTTCTTT
TRBJ2-3	TRBV28	.	12	.	CASSSLGDTQYF	TGTGCCAGCAGCTCACTCGGAGATACGCAGTATTTT
TRBJ2-7	TRBV27	few	16	TRBD2	CASSDTGTSRAYEQYF	TGTGCCAGCAGTGATACCGGGACTAGCAGAGCCTACGAGCAGTACTTC
TRBJ2-3	TRBV5-1	.	14	.	CASSPGTLTDTQYF	TGCGCCAGCAGCCCCGGGACGCTCACAGATACGCAGTATTTT
TRBJ2-3	TRBV7-9	.	17	TRBD2	CASSLSASGAYTDTQYF	TGTGCCAGCAGCTTATCGGCTAGCGGGGCGTACACAGATACGCAGTATTTT
TRBJ2-4	TRBV29-1	once	13	.	CSVGGGPKNIQYF	TGCAGCGTTGGAGGGGGGCCCAAAAACATTCAGTACTTC
TRBJ1-1	TRBV6-5	.	15	.	CASSYSGGVNTEAFF	TGTGCCAGCAGTTACTCGGGGGGCGTGAACACTGAAGCTTTCTTT
TRBJ1-1	TRBV5-1	.	14	.	CASSFVQGNTEAFF	TGCGCCAGCAGCTTCGTCCAGGGGAACACTGAAGCTTTCTTT
TRBJ2-5	TRBV6-5	.	14	.	CASSYGRPPETQYF	TGTGCCAGCAGTTACGGGCGACCGCCAGAGACCCAGTACTTC
TRBJ2-5	TRBV28	.	14	.	CASSFQGSVETQYF	TGTGCCAGCAGTTTCCAGGGATCAGTAGAGACCCAGTACTTC
TRBJ2-7	TRBV11-2	.	15	TRBD2	CASSLPAGTSYEQYF	TGTGCCAGCAGCCTACCTGCCGGGACTAGCTACGAGCAGTACTTC
TRBJ1-1	TRBV5-4	many	15	.	CASSLVKGSGTEAFF	TGTGCCAGCAGCTTGGTGAAGGGGTCGGGCACTGAAGCTTTCTTT
TRBJ1-2	TRBV6-6	.	14	TRBD1	CASRPGQGHYGYTF	TGTGCCAGCAGGCCCGGACAGGGACACTATGGCTACACCTTC
TRBJ2-7	TRBV6-5	many	14	TRBD1	CASSYPRTGREQYF	TGTGCCAGCAGTTACCCCCGGACAGGGCGGGAGCAGTACTTC
TRBJ2-5	TRBV5-1	.	14	.	CASSLAGPQETQYF	TGCGCCAGCAGCTTGGCAGGTCCACAAGAGACCCAGTACTTC
TRBJ1-2	TRBV5-1	.	14	TRBD1	CASSLGTGGYGYTF	TGCGCCAGCAGCTTGGGGACAGGGGGATATGGCTACACCTTC
TRBJ2-2	TRBV4-1	many	19	.	CASSQEGWLTKTNTGELFF	TGCGCCAGCAGCCAAGAAGGATGGTTGACGAAGACGAACACCGGGGAGCTGTTTTTT
TRBJ2-2	TRBV7-9	.	15	TRBD2	CASSFRGSLTGELFF	TGTGCCAGCAGCTTCCGCGGGAGTTTGACCGGGGAGCTGTTTTTT
TRBJ2-7	TRBV7-8	few	14	.	CASSLKESTYEQYF	TGTGCCAGCAGCCTCAAGGAGAGCACCTACGAGCAGTACTTC
TRBJ2-3	TRBV6-1	.	15	TRBD2	CASRGLAASTDTQYF	TGTGCCAGCAGAGGACTAGCTGCTAGCACAGATACGCAGTATTTT